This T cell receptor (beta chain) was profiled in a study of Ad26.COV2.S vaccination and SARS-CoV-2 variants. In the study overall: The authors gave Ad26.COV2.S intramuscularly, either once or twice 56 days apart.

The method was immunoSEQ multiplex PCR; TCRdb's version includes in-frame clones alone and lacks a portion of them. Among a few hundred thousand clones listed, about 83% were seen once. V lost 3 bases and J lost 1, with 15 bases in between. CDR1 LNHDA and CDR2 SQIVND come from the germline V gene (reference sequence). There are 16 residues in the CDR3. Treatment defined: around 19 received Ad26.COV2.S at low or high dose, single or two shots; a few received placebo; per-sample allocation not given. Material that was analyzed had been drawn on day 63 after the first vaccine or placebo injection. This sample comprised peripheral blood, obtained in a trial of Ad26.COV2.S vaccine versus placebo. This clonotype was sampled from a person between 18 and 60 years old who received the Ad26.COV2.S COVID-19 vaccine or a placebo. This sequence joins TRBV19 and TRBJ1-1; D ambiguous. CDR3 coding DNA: TGTGCCAGTAGTATTATAGGAGGCGGAGGGAACACTGAAGCTTTCTTT. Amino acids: CASSIIGGGGNTEAFF.